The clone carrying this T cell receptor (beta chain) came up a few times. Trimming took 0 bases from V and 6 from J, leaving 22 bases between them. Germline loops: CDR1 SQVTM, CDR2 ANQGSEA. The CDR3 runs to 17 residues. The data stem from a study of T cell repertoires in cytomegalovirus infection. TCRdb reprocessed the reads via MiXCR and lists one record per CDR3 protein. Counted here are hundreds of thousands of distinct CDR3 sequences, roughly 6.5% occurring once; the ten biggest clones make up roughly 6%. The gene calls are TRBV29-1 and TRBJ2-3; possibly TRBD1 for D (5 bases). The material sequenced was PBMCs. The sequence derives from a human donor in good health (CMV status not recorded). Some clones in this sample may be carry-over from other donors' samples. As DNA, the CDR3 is TGCAGCGTTGAAGATCTTGGGCCGCCCTTCAGGGCCGATACGCAGTATTTT. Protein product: CSVEDLGPPFRADTQYF.